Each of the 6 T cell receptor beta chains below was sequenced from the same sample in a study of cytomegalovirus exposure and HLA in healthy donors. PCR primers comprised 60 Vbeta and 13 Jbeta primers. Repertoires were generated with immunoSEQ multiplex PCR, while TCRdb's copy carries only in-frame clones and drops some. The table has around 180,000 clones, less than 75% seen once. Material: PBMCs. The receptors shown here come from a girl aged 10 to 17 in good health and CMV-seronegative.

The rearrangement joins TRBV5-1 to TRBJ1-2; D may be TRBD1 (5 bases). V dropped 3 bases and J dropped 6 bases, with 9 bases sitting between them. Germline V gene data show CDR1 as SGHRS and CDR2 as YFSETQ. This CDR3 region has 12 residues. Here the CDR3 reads CASSSDRDGYTF. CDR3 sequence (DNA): TGCGCCAGCAGCTCTGACAGAGATGGCTACACCTTC.

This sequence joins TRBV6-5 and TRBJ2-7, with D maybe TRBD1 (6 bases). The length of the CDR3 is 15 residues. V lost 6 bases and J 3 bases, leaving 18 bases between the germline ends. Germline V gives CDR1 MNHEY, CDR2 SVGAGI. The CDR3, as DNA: TGTGCCAGCAGGGGACCGGGCAGGGGAGACTACGAGCAGTACGTC. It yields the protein CASRGPGRGDYEQYV.

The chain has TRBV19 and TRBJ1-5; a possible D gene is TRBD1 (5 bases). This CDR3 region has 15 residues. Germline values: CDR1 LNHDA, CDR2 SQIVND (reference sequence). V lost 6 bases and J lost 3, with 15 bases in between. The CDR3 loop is CASSPGAGNNQPQHF. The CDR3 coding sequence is TGTGCCAGTAGCCCCGGGGCGGGAAACAATCAGCCCCAGCATTTT.

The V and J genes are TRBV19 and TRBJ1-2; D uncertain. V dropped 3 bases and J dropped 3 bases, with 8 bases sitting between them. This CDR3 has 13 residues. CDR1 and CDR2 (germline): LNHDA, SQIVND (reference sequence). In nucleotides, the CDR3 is TGTGCCAGTAGTATTAGTGGAGACTATGGCTACACCTTC. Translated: CASSISGDYGYTF.

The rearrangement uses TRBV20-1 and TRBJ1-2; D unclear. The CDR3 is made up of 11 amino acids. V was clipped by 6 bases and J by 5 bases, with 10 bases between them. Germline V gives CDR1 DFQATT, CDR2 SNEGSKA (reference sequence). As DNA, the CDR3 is TGCAGTGCGACCCGGGAGTATGGCTACACCTTC. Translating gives CSATREYGYTF.

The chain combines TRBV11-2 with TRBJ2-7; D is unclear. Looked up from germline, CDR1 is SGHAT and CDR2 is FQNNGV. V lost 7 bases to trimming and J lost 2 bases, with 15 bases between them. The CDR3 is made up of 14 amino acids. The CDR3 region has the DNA TGTGCCAGCACCTTCTCCGGTGCGACCTACGAGCAGTACTTC. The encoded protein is CASTFSGATYEQYF.